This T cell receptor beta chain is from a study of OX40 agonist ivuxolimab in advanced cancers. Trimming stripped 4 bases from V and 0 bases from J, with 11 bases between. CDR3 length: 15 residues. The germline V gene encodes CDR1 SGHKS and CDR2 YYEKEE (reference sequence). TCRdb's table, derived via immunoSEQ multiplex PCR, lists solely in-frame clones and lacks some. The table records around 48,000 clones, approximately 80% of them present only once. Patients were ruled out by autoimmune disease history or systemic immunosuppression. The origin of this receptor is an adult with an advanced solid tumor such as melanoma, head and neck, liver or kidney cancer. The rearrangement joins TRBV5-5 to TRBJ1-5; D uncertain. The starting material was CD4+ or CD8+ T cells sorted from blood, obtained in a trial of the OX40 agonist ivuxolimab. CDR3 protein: CASSEDSYSNQPQHF. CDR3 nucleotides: TGTGCCAGCAGCGAAGATAGTTATAGCAATCAGCCCCAGCATTTT.